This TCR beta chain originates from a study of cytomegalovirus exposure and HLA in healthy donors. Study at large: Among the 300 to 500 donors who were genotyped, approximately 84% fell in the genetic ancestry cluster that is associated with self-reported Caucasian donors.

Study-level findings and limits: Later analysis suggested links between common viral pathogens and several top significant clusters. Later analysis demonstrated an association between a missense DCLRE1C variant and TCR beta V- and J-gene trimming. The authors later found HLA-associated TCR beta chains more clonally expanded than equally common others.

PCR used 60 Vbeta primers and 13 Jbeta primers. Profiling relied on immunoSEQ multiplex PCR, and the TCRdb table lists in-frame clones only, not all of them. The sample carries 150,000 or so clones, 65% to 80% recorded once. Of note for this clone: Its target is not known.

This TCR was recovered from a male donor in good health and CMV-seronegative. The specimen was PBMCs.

CDR3 sequence: CASSGGGAGTQYF. The CDR3 DNA sequence: TGTGCCAGCAGTGGGGGGGGCGCAGGGACCCAGTACTTC. This chain links TRBV2 with TRBJ2-5; D possibly corresponds to TRBD2 (7 bases). The V gene lost 4 bases and the J gene lost 7 bases, with 13 bases spanning the gap. The germline V gene encodes CDR1 SNHLY and CDR2 FYNNEI. The CDR3 length is 13 residues.